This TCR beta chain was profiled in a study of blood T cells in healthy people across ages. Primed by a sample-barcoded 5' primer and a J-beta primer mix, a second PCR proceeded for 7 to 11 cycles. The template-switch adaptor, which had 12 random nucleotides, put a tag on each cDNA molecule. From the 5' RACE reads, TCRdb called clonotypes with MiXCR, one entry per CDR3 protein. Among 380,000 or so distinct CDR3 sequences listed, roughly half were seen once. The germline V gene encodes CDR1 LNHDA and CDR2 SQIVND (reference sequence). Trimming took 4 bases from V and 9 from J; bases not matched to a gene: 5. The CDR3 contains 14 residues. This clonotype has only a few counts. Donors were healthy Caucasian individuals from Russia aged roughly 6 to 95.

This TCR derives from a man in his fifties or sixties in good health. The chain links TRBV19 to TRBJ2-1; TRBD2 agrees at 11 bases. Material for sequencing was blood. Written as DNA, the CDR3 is TGTGCCAGTAGTAACCTCCTAGCGGGAGGTGAGCAGTTCTTC. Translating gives CASSNLLAGGEQFF.